This T cell receptor beta chain emerged from a study of graft-versus-host responses after intestinal transplantation. Study findings and constraints: The recipient marrow held GvH clones, and some of them showed up first in ileum or blood.

Here immunoSEQ multiplex PCR was the method, and the copy in TCRdb shows in-frame clones only, minus some. The repertoire consists of about 100,000 clones, with about 88% occurring once and the leading ten covering roughly 0.95%. As to this clone: Antigen specificity is unknown.

The CDR3 covers 15 residues. The germline CDR1 and CDR2 sequences are MNHEY and SVGAGI. J gave up 6 bases and V 2 bases, and 9 bases lay outside the gene matches. The chain joins TRBV6-5 to TRBJ1-1; 7 nucleotides line up with TRBD1. The TCR sequence derives from a human donor who was the organ donor for an intestinal transplant. The sequenced sample was unstimulated CD4+ T cells sorted from spleen or lymph node cells, obtained before transplant. CDR3 DNA sequence: TGTGCCAGCAGTTACCAGGGGGGGGTATCCGCTGAAGCTTTCTTT. It is translated as CASSYQGGVSAEAFF.